This TCR beta chain was profiled in a study of T-cell reconstitution after alpha-beta-depleted transplantation in children. Overall study results and limits: Fresh T-cell production supplied most of the T-cell counts and diversity seen one year after transplant. As was reported, about two months after transplant, alpha-beta T cells came from several hundred expanded graft clones.

Germline lookup yields CDR1 DFQATT and CDR2 SNEGSKA (reference sequence). The J segment lost 2 bases and the V segment lost 6 bases, leaving 3 bases of the junction unmatched. There are 12 residues in the CDR3. The authors prepared the TCRbeta library with unique molecular identifiers. TCRdb used MiXCR to reprocess the PCR reads, holding one entry per CDR3 protein. The sample records roughly 300,000 distinct CDR3 sequences, 11% being singletons. Ten or more counts support this clonotype. Its antigen is still unknown. The clonotype was recovered from a male patient between 2 and 10 years old who had a stem cell transplant for chronic granulomatous disease, so the T cells may come from the graft donor. V usage is TRBV20-1 and J usage is TRBJ2-5, with TRBD1 matching 7 bases. This material consisted of peripheral blood, taken 180 days after TCRalphabeta/CD19-depleted stem cell transplant. CDR3 amino acids: CSATGQQETQYF. CDR3 in DNA: TGCAGTGCGACGGGACAGCAAGAGACCCAGTACTTC.